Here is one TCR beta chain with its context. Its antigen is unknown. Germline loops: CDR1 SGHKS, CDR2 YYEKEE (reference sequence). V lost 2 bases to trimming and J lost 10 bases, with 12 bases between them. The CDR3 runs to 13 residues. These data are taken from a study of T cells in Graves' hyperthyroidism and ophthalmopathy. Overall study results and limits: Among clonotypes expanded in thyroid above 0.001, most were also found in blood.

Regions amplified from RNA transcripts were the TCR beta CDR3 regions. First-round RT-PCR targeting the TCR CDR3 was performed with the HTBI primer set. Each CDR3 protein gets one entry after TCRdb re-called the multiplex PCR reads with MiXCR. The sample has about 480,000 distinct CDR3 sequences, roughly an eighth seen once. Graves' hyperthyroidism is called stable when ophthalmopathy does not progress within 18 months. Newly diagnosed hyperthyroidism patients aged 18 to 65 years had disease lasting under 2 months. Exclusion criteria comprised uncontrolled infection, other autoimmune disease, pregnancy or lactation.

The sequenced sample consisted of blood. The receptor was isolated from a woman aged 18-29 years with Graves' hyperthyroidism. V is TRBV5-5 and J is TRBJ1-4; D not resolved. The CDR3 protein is CASSFAEMGKLFF. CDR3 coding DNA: TGTGCCAGCAGCTTTGCAGAGATGGGAAAACTGTTTTTT.